This T cell receptor beta chain was identified during a study of Ad26.COV2.S vaccination and SARS-CoV-2 variants. Remarks on this clone: Its antigen is unknown.

Whole-study results and caveats: Reported post-vaccination CD8+ and CD4+ T cell responses to spike showed substantial breadth. Placebo recipients trailed vaccine recipients in spike-specific TCR breadth. Analyses of TCR breadth and depth may have underestimated total T cell responses. People who got the vaccine or the placebo had similar non-spike TCR breadth.

Documented treatment: some 20 received Ad26.COV2.S at low or high dose, single or two shots; roughly 5 received placebo; per-sample allocation not given. Sampling was performed 63 days after the first vaccine or placebo injection. Repertoires were generated with immunoSEQ multiplex PCR, while TCRdb's copy carries only in-frame clones and drops some. The data show 350,000 to 500,000 clones, nearly 90% seen once. This CDR3 has 17 residues. Germline V gene data show CDR1 as SGHRS and CDR2 as YFSETQ. V was trimmed by 4 bases and J by 6 bases, leaving 24 bases between them. The source of this sequence is a person between 18 and 59 years old who received the Ad26.COV2.S COVID-19 vaccine or a placebo. This material consisted of peripheral blood, taken in a trial of Ad26.COV2.S vaccine versus placebo. This chain links TRBV5-1 with TRBJ2-3, with a weak D call TRBD1 (7 bases). The CDR3 nucleotides are TGCGCCAGCAGCCGGGGGTCTGGGACAGTCCTGTTGGATACGCAGTATTTT. The encoded protein is CASSRGSGTVLLDTQYF.